These 32 T cell receptor beta chains came from one sample sequenced in a study of blood T cell repertoires in COVID-19 (dated by TCRdb to 2019 to 2021). Library creation used the immunoSEQ multiplex PCR assay. The source is immuneACCESS, and TCRdb retained only in-frame sequences with V and J called. Part of the clones is not carried over; for the studies checked, unresolved V genes explain less than half of this, and the remainder is unexplained. The sample table contains under 350,000 clones; only one count was recorded for 85% of them. The ten largest clones take up 13% of the sample. Specimen: peripheral blood. All receptors come from a human donor in a cohort sampled during active COVID-19.

The V and J genes are TRBV10-2 and TRBJ1-5; TRBD1 matches 8 bases. The ends lost 10 bases at V and 6 bases at J; junction bases unmatched: 11. Germline V gene sequence: CDR1 WSHSY, CDR2 SAAADI. CDR3 length: 14 residues. CDR3 DNA sequence: TGCGCCACCCTAGACAGGGGCTTAAGTCAGCCCCAGCATTTT. Amino acids: CATLDRGLSQPQHF.

The rearrangement links TRBV19 to TRBJ1-2; 7 nucleotides agree with TRBD1. The CDR3 has 12 amino acids. The germline V gene encodes CDR1 LNHDA and CDR2 SQIVND (reference sequence). Trimming removed 5 bases from V and 7 bases from J; junction bases left unmatched: 4. The CDR3 loop is CASSLRDSGYTF. The CDR3 nucleotides are TGTGCCAGTAGTCTTCGGGACAGTGGCTACACCTTC.

This chain links TRBV5-1 with TRBJ2-3; 10 positions agree with TRBD2. The germline V gene encodes CDR1 SGHRS and CDR2 YFSETQ. The J segment lost 0 bases and the V segment lost 6 bases, leaving 7 bases of the junction unmatched. The CDR3 is 16 amino acids. CDR3 bases: TGCGCCAGCACCCTAACGACTAGCGGGAGCACAGATACGCAGTATTTT. Its translation: CASTLTTSGSTDTQYF.

The CDR3 sequence is CASSFPDRDITYGYTF. The CDR3 nucleotides read TGTGCCAGCAGCTTTCCAGACAGGGATATAACGTATGGCTACACCTTC. The chain has TRBV11-3 and TRBJ1-2; 7 bases are a match to TRBD1. CDR1 SGHNT and CDR2 YENEEA come from the germline V gene. V was pared by 3 bases and J by 5 bases, with 12 bases of the junction left unmatched. The CDR3 runs to 16 residues.

The V call is TRBV19, the J call TRBJ1-1; D may be TRBD1 (5 bases). Deletions cut 4 bases from V and 1 base from J, with 7 bases between. There are 13 residues in the CDR3. Germline CDR1 LNHDA, CDR2 SQIVND (reference sequence). CDR3 bases: TGTGCCAGTAGTAGGCAGGGGAACACTGAAGCTTTCTTT. Protein: CASSRQGNTEAFF.

This clone was detected once. The V call is TRBV7-8, the J call TRBJ1-3; tentative D call: TRBD1 (5 bases). Per the germline V gene, CDR1 is SGHVS and CDR2 is FQNEAQ. V gave up 3 bases and J gave up 0 bases, with 6 bases separating them. The CDR3 extends over 14 amino acids. CDR3: CASSLTASGNTIYF. CDR3 nucleotides: TGTGCCAGCAGCTTGACAGCCTCTGGAAACACCATATATTTT.

The chain couples TRBV29-1 to TRBJ1-2; 9 bases map to TRBD1. Germline V gene sequence: CDR1 SQVTM, CDR2 ANQGSEA. The CDR3 sequence is 16 residues long. J lost 5 bases, V lost 3 bases, and 13 bases had no gene match. The CDR3 bases are TGCAGCGTTGAGGTACCGGGACAGGGAGGTCAGTATGGCTACACCTTC. Its translation is CSVEVPGQGGQYGYTF.

This clone was seen a handful of times. The chain carries TRBV19 and TRBJ2-7; 10 nucleotides align to TRBD2. The germline gives CDR1 LNHDA, CDR2 SQIVND (reference sequence). The V gene end was trimmed by 4 bases and the J gene end by 4 bases; junction bases not matched to a gene: 10. The CDR3 runs to 16 residues. The CDR3 nucleotides are TGTGCCAGTAGTAGGATAACTAGCGGGATAGTGTACGAGCAGTACTTC. Translated, it gives CASSRITSGIVYEQYF.

This rearrangement joins TRBV7-2 to TRBJ1-1, with a possible D match to TRBD1 (5 bases). From germline, CDR1 is SGHTA and CDR2 FQGNSA. V lost 2 bases to trimming and J lost 9 bases, with 13 bases between them. The CDR3 is 13 amino acids. CDR3 bases: TGTGCCAGCAGCTTAATCCCGCGACAGAAAGCTTTCTTT. It specifies CASSLIPRQKAFF.

This clone was counted many times. The V call is TRBV7-2, the J call TRBJ1-3; D gene uncertain. Per germline, CDR1 SGHTA and CDR2 FQGNSA. Trimming removed 2 bases from V and 0 bases from J, with 14 bases in between. CDR3 length: 17 residues. The CDR3 DNA follows: TGTGCCAGCAGCTTAAACCAGGCCTTTACCTCTGGAAACACCATATATTTT. Translated: CASSLNQAFTSGNTIYF.

The V and J genes are TRBV5-1 and TRBJ2-5; the match to TRBD1 covers 10 bases. J gave up 1 base and V 0 bases, and 3 bases lay outside the gene matches. Looked up from germline, CDR1 is SGHRS and CDR2 is YFSETQ. The CDR3 spans 16 residues. The DNA for the CDR3 is TGCGCCAGCAGCTTGGGGGGGACAGGGGTCCAAGAGACCCAGTACTTC. It translates to CASSLGGTGVQETQYF.

The chain joins TRBV2 to TRBJ2-7, with 7 nucleotides matching TRBD1. In germline, CDR1 is SNHLY, CDR2 FYNNEI. CDR3 length equals 13 residues. Trimming cost V 8 bases and J 7 bases; bases outside gene matches: 11. The CDR3 reads CASVAGGKGEQYF. The CDR3 DNA is TGTGCCAGCGTGGCAGGGGGAAAGGGGGAGCAGTACTTC.

The rearrangement uses TRBV30 and TRBJ2-5, with a possible D match to TRBD2 (6 bases). The CDR3 is 12 amino acids. Germline V gene sequence: CDR1 GTSNPN, CDR2 SVGIG (reference sequence). V shed 7 bases and J shed 7 bases, with 16 bases lying between them. CDR3 in amino acids: CASLDPRGTQYF. CDR3 bases: TGTGCCTCCTTAGACCCGCGGGGGACCCAGTACTTC.

The V and J genes are TRBV5-1 and TRBJ2-7; D perhaps matches TRBD2 (6 bases). The last part of the DNA fits TRBJ2-5 better; the J call may be wrong. Germline V gene sequence: CDR1 SGHRS, CDR2 YFSETQ. There are 15 residues in the CDR3. In DNA form, the CDR3 reads TGCGCCAGCAGCTTGGTATTCGGGGGAAAAGAGACCCAGTACTTC. Encoded protein: CASSLVFGGKETQYF.

The chain employs TRBV28 and TRBJ1-2, with D perhaps TRBD1 (5 bases). The V end lost 6 bases, the J end lost 13 bases, and 24 bases lay between the germline ends. CDR1 and CDR2 (germline): MDHEN, SYDVKM. This CDR3 is built from 14 residues. The CDR3 DNA sequence: TGTGCCAGCAGAGGCTTCGGGGGTTTAAGTGCTAGCACCTTC. It codes for CASRGFGGLSASTF.

This chain connects TRBV28 to TRBJ2-1, with 7 positions matching TRBD2. Per germline, CDR1 MDHEN and CDR2 SYDVKM. The ends lost 9 bases at V and 7 bases at J; junction bases unmatched: 12. The CDR3 has 14 amino acids. CDR3 sequence: CASWTGTKSNEQFF. The CDR3 nucleotides are TGTGCCAGTTGGACCGGGACTAAATCGAATGAGCAGTTCTTC. The entire variable domain, with the rest obtained from reference TRBV28 and TRBJ2-1, is as follows: DVKVTQSSRYLVKRTGEKVFLECVQDMDHENMFWYRQDPGLGLRLIYFSYDVKMKEKGDIPEGYSVSREKKERFSLILESASTNQTSMYLCASWTGTKSNEQFFGPGTRLTVL.

The rearrangement joins TRBV29-1 to TRBJ2-1, with D perhaps matching TRBD1 (6 bases). CDR1 and CDR2 (germline): SQVTM, ANQGSEA. V gave up 5 bases and J gave up 9 bases, with 11 bases separating them. The CDR3 has 11 residues. The CDR3 spells CSVRVGGEQFF. The DNA for the CDR3 is TGCAGCGTTCGGGTAGGGGGTGAGCAGTTCTTC.

DNA of the CDR3: TGTGCCAGCTCAGGTCAGGAGGGAAACTATGGCTACACCTTC. It is translated as CASSGQEGNYGYTF. The chain combines TRBV18 with TRBJ1-2; D uncertain. CDR1 and CDR2 (germline): KGHSH, LQKENI. V was pared by 5 bases and J by 2 bases, with 12 bases between. The CDR3 spans 14 residues.

The table lists this clone with a few counts. The genes are TRBV7-9 and TRBJ1-3; the match to TRBD1 covers 7 bases. V trimming: 1 base; J trimming: 4 bases; junction bases outside the gene matches: 4. The length of the CDR3 is 15 residues. Per germline, CDR1 SEHNR and CDR2 FQNEAQ (reference sequence). The CDR3 bases are TGTGCCAGCAGCTTAGGGGACAGTACAGGAAACACCATATATTTT. It translates to CASSLGDSTGNTIYF.

The rearrangement joins TRBV2 to TRBJ2-7; 13 bases map to TRBD2. Trimming at V came to 7 bases and at J to 5 bases, leaving 11 bases not matched to a gene. The length of the CDR3 is 16 residues. CDR1 and CDR2 from the germline V gene are SNHLY and FYNNEI. This chain's CDR3 is CASKWALAGGSNEQYF. CDR3 DNA sequence: TGTGCCAGCAAATGGGCACTAGCGGGAGGGAGCAACGAGCAGTACTTC.

The chain employs TRBV9 and TRBJ1-3; no firm D call. Germline CDR1 reads SGDLS; CDR2 reads YYNGEE. Trimming left V 3 bases short and J 3 bases short, with 13 bases between. The CDR3 covers 15 residues. The CDR3: CASSATVSFGNTIYF. In DNA form, the CDR3 reads TGTGCCAGCAGCGCTACAGTTTCTTTTGGAAACACCATATATTTT.

This chain's CDR3 is CASKQENLYEQYF. As DNA, the CDR3 is TGTGCCAGCAAACAGGAAAATTTGTACGAGCAGTACTTC. V is TRBV6-5 and J is TRBJ2-7; maybe TRBD1 (5 bases). The CDR3 extends over 13 amino acids. V was trimmed by 7 bases and J by 4 bases, leaving 14 bases between them. The V gene's germline CDR1 is MNHEY and CDR2 SVGAGI.

A single count supports this clone. The rearrangement uses TRBV14 and TRBJ1-4; possibly TRBD1 for D (5 bases). The CDR3 loop spans 17 amino acids. CDR1 is SGHDN, CDR2 FVKESK, per germline. V was pared by 1 base and J by 9 bases, with 21 bases between. The CDR3 nucleotides read TGTGCCAGCAGCCAAGGCCCGGGAGCAGGCAGGGCACAAAAACTGTTTTTT. The encoded protein is CASSQGPGAGRAQKLFF.

Notes on this clone: A much larger clone sits a single nucleotide away, making a read error possible. The chain couples TRBV11-2 to TRBJ2-5; 10 nucleotides line up with TRBD2. Looked up from germline, CDR1 is SGHAT and CDR2 is FQNNGV. The V and J ends lost 5 bases and 5 bases, in that order; junction bases with no gene match: 8. The CDR3 length is 15 residues. CDR3: CASSVSGRAFETQYF. CDR3 bases: TGTGCCAGCAGCGTCAGCGGGAGGGCCTTTGAGACCCAGTACTTC.

The V gene is TRBV4-1, the J gene TRBJ2-2; 9 bases are a match to TRBD2. The CDR3 runs 18 residues. The V gene end was trimmed by 3 bases and the J gene end by 6 bases; junction bases not matched to a gene: 14. The germline gives CDR1 MGHRA, CDR2 YSYEKL. CDR3 sequence reads: CASSQFTSGPSVSGELFF. The CDR3 nucleotides are TGCGCCAGCAGCCAGTTTACTAGCGGGCCAAGTGTTTCCGGGGAGCTGTTTTTT.

This chain uses TRBV7-2 with TRBJ1-2; TRBD1 agrees at 7 bases. The CDR3 length is 15 residues. The V gene end was trimmed by 6 bases and the J gene end by 4 bases; junction bases not matched to a gene: 11. Germline CDR1 SGHTA, CDR2 FQGNSA. The CDR3 sequence: CASRPQGYGTYGYTF. CDR3 sequence (DNA): TGTGCCAGCAGGCCACAGGGGTATGGGACCTATGGCTACACCTTC.

V gene TRBV19 combines with J gene TRBJ2-7; 11 positions agree with TRBD1. CDR1 and CDR2 (germline): LNHDA, SQIVND (reference sequence). J lost 3 bases, V lost 1 base, and 5 bases had no gene match. This CDR3 contains 16 residues. The CDR3 sequence is CASSIGPGQGVYEQYF. DNA of the CDR3: TGTGCCAGTAGTATAGGACCGGGACAGGGGGTCTACGAGCAGTACTTC. Using reference TRBV19 and TRBJ2-7 for the parts outside the CDR3, the full variable domain is DGGITQSPKYLFRKEGQNVTLSCEQNLNHDAMYWYRQDPGQGLRLIYYSQIVNDFQKGDIAEGYSVSREKKESFPLTVTSAQKNPTAFYLCASSIGPGQGVYEQYFGPGTRLTVT.

The V call is TRBV9, the J call TRBJ2-7; D may be TRBD2 (6 bases). V lost 0 bases to trimming and J lost 2 bases, with 15 bases between them. Germline loops: CDR1 SGDLS, CDR2 YYNGEE. The CDR3 extends over 16 amino acids. The CDR3 nucleotides are TGTGCCAGCAGCGTAGGGGGTAGCGGAACCACCTACGAGCAGTACTTC. Its translation: CASSVGGSGTTYEQYF.

This CDR3 is CASSTPGLAGGPGYEEQFF. The CDR3 region has the DNA TGCGCCAGCAGTACCCCGGGACTAGCGGGAGGGCCAGGGTACGAGGAGCAGTTCTTC. The chain uses TRBV4-1 and TRBJ2-1, with 16 bases identical to TRBD2. The CDR3 sequence is 19 residues long. The germline CDR1 and CDR2 sequences are MGHRA and YSYEKL. V trimming: 6 bases; J trimming: 10 bases; junction bases outside the gene matches: 18.

The table lists this clone with a few counts. The chain employs TRBV7-9 and TRBJ2-1; D unclear. The ends were cut back, 6 bases at V and 9 bases at J, with 9 bases in the middle. Germline V gene sequence: CDR1 SEHNR, CDR2 FQNEAQ (reference sequence). CDR3 length equals 11 residues. CDR3 bases: TGTGCCAGCAGTCTAGAGTTTGAGCAGTTCTTC. Protein product: CASSLEFEQFF.

The J gene is TRBJ1-2, the V gene TRBV3-1 (or the pseudogene TRBV3-2); D gene unclear. Trimming left V 1 base short and J 8 bases short, with 11 bases between. In germline, CDR1 is LGHDT, CDR2 YNNKEL (reference sequence). The CDR3 sequence is 13 residues long. CDR3: CASSQARGAGYTF. The DNA for the CDR3 is TGTGCCAGCAGCCAAGCTCGAGGAGCCGGCTACACCTTC.

The rearrangement uses TRBV3-1 (or the pseudogene TRBV3-2) and TRBJ2-2, with no clear D. V was clipped by 8 bases and J by 5 bases, with 6 bases between them. Germline V gives CDR1 LGHDT, CDR2 YNNKEL (reference sequence). CDR3 length equals 11 residues. This chain's CDR3 is CASEVTGELFF. The CDR3 DNA is TGTGCCAGCGAGGTGACCGGGGAGCTGTTTTTT.